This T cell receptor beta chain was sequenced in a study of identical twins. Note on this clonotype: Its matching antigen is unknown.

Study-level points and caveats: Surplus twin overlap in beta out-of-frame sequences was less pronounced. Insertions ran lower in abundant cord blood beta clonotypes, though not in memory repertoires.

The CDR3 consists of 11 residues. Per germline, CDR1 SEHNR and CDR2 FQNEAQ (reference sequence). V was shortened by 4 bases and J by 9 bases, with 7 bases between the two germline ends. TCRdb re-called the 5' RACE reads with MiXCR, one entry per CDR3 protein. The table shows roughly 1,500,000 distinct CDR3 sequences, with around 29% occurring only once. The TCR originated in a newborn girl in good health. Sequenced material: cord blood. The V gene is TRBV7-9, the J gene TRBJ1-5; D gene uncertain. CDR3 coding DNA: TGTGCCAGCAGCTGGGTTTCGCCCCAGCATTTT. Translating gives CASSWVSPQHF. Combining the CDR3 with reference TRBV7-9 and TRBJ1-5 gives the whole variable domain DTGVSQNPRHKITKRGQNVTFRCDPISEHNRLYWYRQTLGQGPEFLTYFQNEAQLEKSRLLSDRFSAERPKGSFSTLEIQRTEQGDSAMYLCASSWVSPQHFGDGTRLSIL.